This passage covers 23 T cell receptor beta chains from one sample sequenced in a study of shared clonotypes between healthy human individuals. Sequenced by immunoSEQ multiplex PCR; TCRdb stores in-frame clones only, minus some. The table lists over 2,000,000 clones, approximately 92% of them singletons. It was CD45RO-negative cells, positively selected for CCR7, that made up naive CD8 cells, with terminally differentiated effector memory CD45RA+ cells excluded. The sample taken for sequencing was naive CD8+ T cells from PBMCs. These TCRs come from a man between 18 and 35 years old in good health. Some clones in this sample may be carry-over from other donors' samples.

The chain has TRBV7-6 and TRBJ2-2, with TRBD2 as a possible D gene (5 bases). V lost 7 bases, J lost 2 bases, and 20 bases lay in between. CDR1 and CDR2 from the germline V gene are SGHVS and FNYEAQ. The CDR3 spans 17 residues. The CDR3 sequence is CASTPLGAAVNTGELFF. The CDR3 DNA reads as TGTGCCAGCACCCCTTTAGGAGCGGCGGTAAACACCGGGGAGCTGTTTTTT.

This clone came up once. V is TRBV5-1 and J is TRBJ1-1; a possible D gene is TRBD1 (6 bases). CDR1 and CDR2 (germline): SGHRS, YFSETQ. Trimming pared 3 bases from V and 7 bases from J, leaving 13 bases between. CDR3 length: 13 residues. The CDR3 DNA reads TGCGCCAGCAGCTGGACAGAGTCGAATGAAGCTTTCTTT. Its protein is CASSWTESNEAFF.

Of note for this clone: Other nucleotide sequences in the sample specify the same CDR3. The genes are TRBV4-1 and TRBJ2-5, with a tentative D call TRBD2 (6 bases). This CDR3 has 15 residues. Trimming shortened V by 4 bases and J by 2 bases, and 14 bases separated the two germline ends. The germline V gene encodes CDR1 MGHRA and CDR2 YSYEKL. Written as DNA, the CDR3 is TGCGCCAGCAGCCCACGAATCGGGGGTCAAGAGACCCAGTACTTC. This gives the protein CASSPRIGGQETQYF.

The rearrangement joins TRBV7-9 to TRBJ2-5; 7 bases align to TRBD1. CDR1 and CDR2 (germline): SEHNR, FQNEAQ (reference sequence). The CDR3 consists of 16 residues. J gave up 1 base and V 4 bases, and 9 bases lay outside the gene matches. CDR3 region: CASSSPITGVQETQYF. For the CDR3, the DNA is TGTGCCAGCAGCTCACCAATTACAGGGGTCCAAGAGACCCAGTACTTC.

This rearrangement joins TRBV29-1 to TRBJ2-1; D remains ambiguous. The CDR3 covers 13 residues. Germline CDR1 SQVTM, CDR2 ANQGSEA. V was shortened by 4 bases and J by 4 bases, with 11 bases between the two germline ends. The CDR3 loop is CSVVGDFYNEQFF. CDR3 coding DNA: TGCAGCGTTGTCGGCGACTTTTACAATGAGCAGTTCTTC.

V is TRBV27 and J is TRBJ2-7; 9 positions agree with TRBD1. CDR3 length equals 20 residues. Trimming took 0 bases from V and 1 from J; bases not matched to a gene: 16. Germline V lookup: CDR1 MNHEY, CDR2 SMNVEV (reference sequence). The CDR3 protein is CASSLSLNRDRVPPSYEQYF. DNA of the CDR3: TGTGCCAGCAGTTTATCGCTTAACCGGGACAGGGTGCCCCCATCCTACGAGCAGTACTTC.

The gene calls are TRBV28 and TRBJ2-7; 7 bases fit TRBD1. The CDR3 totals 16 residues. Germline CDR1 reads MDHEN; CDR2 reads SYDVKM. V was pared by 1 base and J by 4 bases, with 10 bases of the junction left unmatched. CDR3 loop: CASSLLRVDRRYEQYF. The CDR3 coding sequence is TGTGCCAGCAGTTTATTGCGAGTGGACAGGAGGTACGAGCAGTACTTC.

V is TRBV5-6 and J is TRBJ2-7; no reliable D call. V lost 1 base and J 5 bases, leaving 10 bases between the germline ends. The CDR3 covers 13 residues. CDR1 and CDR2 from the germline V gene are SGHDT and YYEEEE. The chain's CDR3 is CASSLWARHEQYF. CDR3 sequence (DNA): TGTGCCAGCAGCTTGTGGGCGCGACACGAGCAGTACTTC.

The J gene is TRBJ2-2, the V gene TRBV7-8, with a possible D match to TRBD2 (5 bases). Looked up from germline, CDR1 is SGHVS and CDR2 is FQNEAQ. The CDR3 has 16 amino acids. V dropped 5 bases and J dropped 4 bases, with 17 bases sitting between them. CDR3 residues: CASSVTRTFSTGELFF. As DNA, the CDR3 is TGTGCCAGCAGCGTGACCCGGACTTTCAGCACCGGGGAGCTGTTTTTT.

The CDR3 here is CASTRSVKASGHYNEQFF. The CDR3, as DNA: TGTGCCAGCACCCGGTCTGTTAAGGCTTCGGGGCATTACAATGAGCAGTTCTTC. This rearrangement joins TRBV2 to TRBJ2-1; D is possibly TRBD1 or TRBD2 (5 bases each). The CDR3 is 18 residues long. Germline CDR1 and CDR2: SNHLY and FYNNEI. Trimming stripped 7 bases from V and 4 bases from J, with 26 bases between.

Written as DNA, the CDR3 is TGTGCCAGCAGCTTAGACGGGGTGGTAGCCTTGTACCAAGAGACCCAGTACTTC. Translated, it gives CASSLDGVVALYQETQYF. The chain combines TRBV11-2 with TRBJ2-5; maybe TRBD2 (5 bases). The CDR3 spans 18 residues. V lost 0 bases to trimming and J lost 0 bases, with 17 bases between them. CDR1 is SGHAT and CDR2 is FQNNGV in the germline V gene.

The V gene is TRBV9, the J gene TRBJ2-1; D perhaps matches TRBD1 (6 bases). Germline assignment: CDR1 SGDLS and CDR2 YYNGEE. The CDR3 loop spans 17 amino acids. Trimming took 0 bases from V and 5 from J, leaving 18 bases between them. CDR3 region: CASSVGGPEQGDNEQFF. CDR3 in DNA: TGTGCCAGCAGCGTAGGAGGCCCGGAACAGGGAGACAATGAGCAGTTCTTC.

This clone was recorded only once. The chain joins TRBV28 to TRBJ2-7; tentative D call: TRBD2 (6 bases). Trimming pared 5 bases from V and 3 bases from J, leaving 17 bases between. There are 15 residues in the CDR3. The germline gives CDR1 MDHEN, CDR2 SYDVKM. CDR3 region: CASSRTGTVHYEQYF. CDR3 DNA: TGTGCCAGCAGTCGGACCGGGACTGTTCACTACGAGCAGTACTTC.

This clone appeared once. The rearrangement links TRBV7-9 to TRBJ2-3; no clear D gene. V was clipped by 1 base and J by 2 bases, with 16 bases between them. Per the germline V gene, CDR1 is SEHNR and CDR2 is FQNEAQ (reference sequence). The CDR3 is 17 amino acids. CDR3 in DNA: TGTGCCAGCAGCTTAGAAGACCGACTCTATTTCACAGATACGCAGTATTTT. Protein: CASSLEDRLYFTDTQYF.

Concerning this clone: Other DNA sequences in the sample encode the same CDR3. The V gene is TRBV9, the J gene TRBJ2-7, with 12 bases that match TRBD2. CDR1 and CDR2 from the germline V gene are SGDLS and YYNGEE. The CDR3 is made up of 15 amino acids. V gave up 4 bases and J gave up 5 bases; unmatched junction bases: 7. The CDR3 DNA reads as TGTGCCAGCAGCCCAAGACTAGCGGGAGTACACGAGCAGTACTTC. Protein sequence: CASSPRLAGVHEQYF.

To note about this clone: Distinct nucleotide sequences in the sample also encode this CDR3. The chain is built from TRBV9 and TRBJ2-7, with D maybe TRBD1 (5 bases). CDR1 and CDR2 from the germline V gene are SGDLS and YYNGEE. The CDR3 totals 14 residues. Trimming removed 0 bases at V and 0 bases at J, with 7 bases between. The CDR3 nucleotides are TGTGCCAGCAGCGTAGATGACAGCTCCTACGAGCAGTACTTC. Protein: CASSVDDSSYEQYF.

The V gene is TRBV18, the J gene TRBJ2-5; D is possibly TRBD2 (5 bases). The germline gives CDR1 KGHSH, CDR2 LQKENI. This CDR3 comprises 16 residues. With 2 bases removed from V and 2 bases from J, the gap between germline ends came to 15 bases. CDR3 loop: CASSPSVVARQETQYF. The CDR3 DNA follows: TGTGCCAGCTCACCATCCGTTGTAGCGAGACAAGAGACCCAGTACTTC.

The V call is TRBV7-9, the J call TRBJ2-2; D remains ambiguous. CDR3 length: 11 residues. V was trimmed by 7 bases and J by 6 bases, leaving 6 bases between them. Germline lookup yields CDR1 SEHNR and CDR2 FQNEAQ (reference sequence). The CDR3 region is CASKSSGELFF. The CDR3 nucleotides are TGTGCCAGCAAAAGCTCCGGGGAGCTGTTTTTT.

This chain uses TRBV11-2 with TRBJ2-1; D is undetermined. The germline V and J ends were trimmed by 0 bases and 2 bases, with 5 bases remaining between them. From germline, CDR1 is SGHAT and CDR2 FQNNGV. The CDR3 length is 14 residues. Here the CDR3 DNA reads TGTGCCAGCAGCTTAGATCTAACCTACAATGAGCAGTTCTTC. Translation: CASSLDLTYNEQFF.

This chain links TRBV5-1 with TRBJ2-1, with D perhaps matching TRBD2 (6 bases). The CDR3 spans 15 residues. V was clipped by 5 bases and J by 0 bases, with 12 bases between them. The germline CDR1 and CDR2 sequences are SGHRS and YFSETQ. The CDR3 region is CASSRGESSYNEQFF. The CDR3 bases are TGCGCCAGCAGTCGCGGGGAAAGCTCCTACAATGAGCAGTTCTTC.

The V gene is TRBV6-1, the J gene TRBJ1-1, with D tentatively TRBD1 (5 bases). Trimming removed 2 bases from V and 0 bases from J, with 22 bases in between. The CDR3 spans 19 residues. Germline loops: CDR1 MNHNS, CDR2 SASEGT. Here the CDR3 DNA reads TGTGCCAGCAGTGAATTCGTTCCCCAGATACGGGGACTGAACACTGAAGCTTTCTTT. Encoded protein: CASSEFVPQIRGLNTEAFF.

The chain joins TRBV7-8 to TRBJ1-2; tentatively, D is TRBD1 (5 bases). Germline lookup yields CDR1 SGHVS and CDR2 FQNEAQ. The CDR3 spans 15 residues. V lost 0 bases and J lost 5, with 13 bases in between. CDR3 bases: TGTGCCAGCAGCTTAGCATCTGGGACGGGATATGGCTACACCTTC. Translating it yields CASSLASGTGYGYTF. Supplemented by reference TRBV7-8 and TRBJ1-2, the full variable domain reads GAGVSQSPRYKVAKRGQDVALRCDPISGHVSLFWYQQALGQGPEFLTYFQNEAQLDKSGLPSDRFFAERPEGSVSTLKIQRTQQEDSAVYLCASSLASGTGYGYTFGSGTRLTVV.

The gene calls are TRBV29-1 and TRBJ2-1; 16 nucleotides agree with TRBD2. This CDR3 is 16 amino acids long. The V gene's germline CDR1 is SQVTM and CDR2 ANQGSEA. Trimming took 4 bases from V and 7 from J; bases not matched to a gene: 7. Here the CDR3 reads CSVAGTSGRAWNEQFF. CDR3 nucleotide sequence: TGCAGCGTTGCTGGGACTAGCGGGAGGGCGTGGAATGAGCAGTTCTTC.